This T cell receptor (beta chain) was sequenced for a study of vaccination and CD4 T cells after COVID-19 (dated 2022 in TCRdb). Turning to the overall study: Convalescent patients had a positive SARS-CoV-2 result on nasal swab PCR, and of these patients, nine had mild disease and one had severe disease. Three convalescent patients were sampled both early after vaccination (day 14) and late after vaccination (days 161 to 241). In the convalescent cohort there were six males and four females, among whom were two Hispanic individuals, seven Caucasians, two Asians and one multiracial person. As controls, cultures received a CEFX viral epitope pool (the positive control), an HIV-1 Nef peptide pool (the negative control), or no peptide at all. Two doses of either the Pfizer-BioNTech BNT162b2 vaccine (n=8) or the Moderna mRNA-1273 vaccine (n=2) were administered to participants. The spike-specific CD4+ TCR repertoire was compared before and after mRNA vaccination in over nine COVID-19 convalescent patients and several infection-naive healthy vaccine recipients. Post-COVID blood samples from convalescent patients were collected a median of around 100 days after diagnosis, with a range of roughly 30 to 161 days. For stimulating the cultures, overlapping spike peptide pools were used, derived from SARS-CoV-2 as well as from the common cold coronaviruses HCoV-NL63, HCoV-OC43 and HCoV-229E. Post-vaccine blood samples were collected a median of approximately 72 days after the second vaccine dose, ranging from roughly 13 to 241 days.

Its CDR3 holds 13 amino acids, cysteine through phenylalanine. This entry keeps only the CDR3 DNA: 39 bases, framed from base 1. Sequences DFQATT (CDR1) and SNEGSKA (CDR2) are obtained from the germline V gene (reference sequence). V drops 5 bases and J drops 9 bases, leaving 14 bases in between. Receptors were amplified or captured by PCR. TCR sequencing of DNA from cultured CD4+ T cells used the Oncomine TCR Beta short-read assay at the Johns Hopkins FTIC core. The QIAamp micro DNA kit was used to extract genomic DNA from the cultured CD4+ T cells. Oncomine TCR Beta libraries made from cultured CD4+ T cells were pooled using unique dual indexes and sequenced on an Illumina iSeq 100. The source study handled its data this way. Non-productive sequences were removed, and CDR3s not starting with C, not ending with F or W, or shorter than 7 amino acids were discarded. The MANAFEST web application was used to identify antigen-specific clonotypes by comparing peptide-stimulated wells against reference wells and other culture wells. For a clone to be called positive, the clone needed an FDR below 0.05, an odds ratio above 5, and a productive frequency above 0.1% in at least two of three replicate wells. Clonotypes that were significantly expanded in both SARS-CoV-2 spike wells and at least one common cold coronavirus spike condition were defined as cross-reactive. CDR3 homology was assessed with Levenshtein distances (stringdist) and unrooted phylogenetic trees (ape) in R version 3.6.1. TCRdb reprocessed the public reads (quality trimming at Q25 with fastp, clone calling with MiXCR) and kept in-frame beta chains. Rows with one shared CDR3 protein collapse into an entry with the most common genes and DNA. In this record, the V and J calls reflect TCRdb's handling and not the investigators' own analysis. For this sample the table gives around 26,000 distinct CDR3 sequences, of which approximately 41% were detected only once. Over 5% of the sample is in the top ten clones.

This clonotype was counted a few times. No cognate antigen has been identified for it. Per-nucleotide qualities are absent, and no much larger clonotype sits a single base away. Overall results and qualifications from the work: In convalescent patients, a median around 90% of post-vaccine SARS-CoV-2-reactive clones were detected only after vaccination, suggesting vaccine-specific priming. In convalescent patients, nearly all vaccine-specific clones (304 of 307) were found to be mono-reactive for SARS-CoV-2 spike rather than cross-reactive with common cold coronaviruses. The median count of SARS-CoV-2-reactive clonotypes went up from 21 after infection to 30 to 40 after vaccination, although the change was not significant. The study included relatively few convalescent patients and did not analyze early timepoints after natural infection.

This specimen's time point label, per the study, means: late sampling 161 to 241 days after vaccination in a few convalescent patients. Taken with the paper, the label for treatment or condition translates to: approximately nine-day PBMC culture with coronavirus spike peptide pools or control peptides (ViraFEST assay). The study used the ViraFEST assay, which expanded antigen-specific T cells with peptide pools and then identified expanded clonotypes by TCR sequencing. Positive SARS-CoV-2 PCR tests in the convalescent patients dated from March to December 2020, before Alpha, Beta and Delta variants emerged in the United States. PBMCs were cultured at 1.5 million to 2.5 million per well in IMDM supplemented with approximately 5% human AB serum and 9.5 to 10 IU/ml IL-2, with approximately 10 ug/ml peptide pools added. Half of the culture medium was replaced with fresh IL-2-containing medium on days 3 and 7. After around 11 days of culture, CD4+ T cells were isolated by negative selection using the EasySep CD4+ T cell isolation kit. Ficoll-Paque Plus gradient centrifugation was used to isolate PBMCs from whole blood, and the isolated PBMCs were then either used fresh or cryopreserved at -140C. Triplicate wells were generally used for each culture condition.

The specimen comprised CD4+ T cells from blood, cultured in vitro, sampled about 7 months after SARS-CoV-2 vaccination. The chain joins TRBV20-1 to TRBJ1-6; the D gene remains uncertain. The sequence was collected from a human donor who had recovered from COVID-19. The nucleotide sequence reads TGCAGTGCTCCTCTTACACTGGGTTCACCCCTCCACTTT. The translation is CSAPLTLGSPLHF.